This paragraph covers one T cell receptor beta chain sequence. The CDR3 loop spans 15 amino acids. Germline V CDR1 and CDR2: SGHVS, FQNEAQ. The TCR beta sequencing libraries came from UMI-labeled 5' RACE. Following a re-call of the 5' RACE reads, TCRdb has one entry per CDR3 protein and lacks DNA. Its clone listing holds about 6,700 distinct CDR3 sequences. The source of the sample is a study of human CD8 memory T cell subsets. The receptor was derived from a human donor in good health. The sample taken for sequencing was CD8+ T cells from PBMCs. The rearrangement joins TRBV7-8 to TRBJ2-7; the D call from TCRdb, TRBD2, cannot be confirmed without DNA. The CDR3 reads CASSLGSGRAYEQYF.